Below are 2 T cell receptor beta chains sequenced from a single sample in a study of OX40 agonist ivuxolimab in advanced cancers. Sequenced by immunoSEQ multiplex PCR; TCRdb stores in-frame clones only, minus some. The profile shows 90,000 to 100,000 clones, under 85% of them singletons. Sample: CD4+ or CD8+ T cells sorted from blood, taken in a trial of the OX40 agonist ivuxolimab. The source of these receptors is an adult with an advanced solid tumor such as melanoma, head and neck, liver or kidney cancer.

The V gene is TRBV18, the J gene TRBJ2-2; TRBD1 might be the D (5 bases). The V end lost 2 bases, the J end lost 3 bases, and 13 bases lay between the germline ends. In germline, CDR1 is KGHSH, CDR2 LQKENI. CDR3 size: 16 residues. CDR3 nucleotide sequence: TGTGCCAGCTCACCAGGGGCCAGGGCGGACACCGGGGAGCTGTTTTTT. It is translated as CASSPGARADTGELFF.

The chain links TRBV13 to TRBJ2-3, with D perhaps matching TRBD2 (7 bases). V shed 2 bases and J shed 3 bases, with 15 bases lying between them. CDR1 is PRHDT, CDR2 FYEKMQ, per germline (reference sequence). CDR3 length: 16 residues. The CDR3 reads CASSLRGGVYTDTQYF. CDR3 nucleotides: TGTGCCAGCAGCTTAAGGGGGGGTGTTTATACAGATACGCAGTATTTT.